These T cell receptor beta chains were read from a single sample in a study of a mutant IDH1 vaccine in newly diagnosed glioma. Their cognate antigens are unknown. Some clones are missing from TCRdb's copy, which holds only in-frame ones; the method was immunoSEQ multiplex PCR. The table lists about 56,000 clones, 80% to 85% of them singletons. Here the sequenced sample was PBMCs, taken from a glioma patient whose treatment included an IDH1 peptide vaccine. These receptor sequences come from a woman in her forties or fifties with glioma. Both conserved end residues are part of each CDR3. The D gene is left open where the match is weak. Size values are once, few and many counts, or a class for expanded clones, and some rows have none.

clone size	J gene	V gene	D gene	CDR3 length	CDR3 protein	CDR3 DNA
-	TRBJ1-6	TRBV5-4	TRBD1	15	CASSFSSGGRTPLHF	TGTGCCAGCAGCTTTTCTTCAGGGGGCAGGACACCCCTCCACTTT
-	TRBJ1-6	TRBV25-1	-	16	CASSEFGGRNNSPLHF	TGTGCCAGCAGTGAATTTGGGGGACGGAATAATTCACCCCTCCACTTT
-	TRBJ2-5	TRBV11-1	TRBD1	14	CASSLGQGRETQYF	TGTGCCAGCAGCTTAGGACAGGGGCGAGAGACCCAGTACTTC
-	TRBJ2-7	TRBV18	-	15	CASSPDRDGPYEQYF	TGTGCCAGCTCACCGGACCGGGACGGACCCTACGAGCAGTACTTC
-	TRBJ1-2	TRBV5-1	-	14	CASSLESGYYGYTF	TGCGCCAGCAGCTTGGAATCCGGATACTATGGCTACACCTTC
few	TRBJ2-7	TRBV6-6	TRBD1	14	CASSNQRFDRVRGF	TGTGCCAGCAGTAACCAACGATTCGACCGCGTCAGGGGGTTC
-	TRBJ2-1	TRBV9	-	15	CASSVGSHSYNEQFF	TGTGCCAGCAGCGTAGGTTCTCACTCCTACAATGAGCAGTTCTTC
-	TRBJ2-3	TRBV5-1	-	15	CASSLAPGSTDTQYF	TGCGCCAGCAGCTTGGCCCCGGGTAGCACAGATACGCAGTATTTT
-	TRBJ1-1	TRBV2	TRBD1	16	CASSPGTGASGTEAFF	TGTGCCAGCAGTCCCGGGACAGGGGCCTCGGGCACTGAAGCTTTCTTT
many	TRBJ1-5	TRBV15	-	12	CATSRDQQPQHF	TGTGCCACCAGCAGAGATCAACAGCCCCAGCATTTT
-	TRBJ1-4	TRBV28	-	15	CASSTSGAKNEKLFF	TGTGCCAGCAGCACCTCGGGGGCTAAGAATGAAAAACTGTTTTTT
-	TRBJ2-3	TRBV7-2	-	16	CASSLRSPRAADTQYF	TGTGCCAGCAGCTTACGCAGTCCCAGGGCGGCAGATACGCAGTATTTT
-	TRBJ2-5	TRBV15	-	16	CATSSPAARHDETQYF	TGTGCCACCAGCAGTCCCGCCGCGCGCCACGATGAGACCCAGTACTTC
-	TRBJ1-3	TRBV5-1	-	15	CASSLDPTSGNTIYF	TGCGCCAGCAGCTTGGACCCCACCTCTGGAAACACCATATATTTT
-	TRBJ1-2	TRBV6-6	-	12	CASSSPSYGYTF	TGTGCCAGCAGTTCCCCTTCATATGGCTACACCTTC
-	TRBJ1-3	TRBV7-9	TRBD1	15	CASSGQAALRNTIYF	TGTGCCAGCAGCGGACAGGCAGCTCTAAGAAACACCATATATTTT
-	TRBJ2-7	TRBV6-1	-	13	CASRGTADYEQYF	TGTGCCAGCCGCGGGACCGCCGATTACGAGCAGTACTTC
-	TRBJ1-5	TRBV28	-	14	CASSLRDNNQPQHF	TGTGCCAGCAGTTTAAGGGACAACAATCAGCCCCAGCATTTT
-	TRBJ2-7	TRBV28	-	14	CASSLSGGPYEQYF	TGTGCCAGCAGTTTAAGTGGGGGGCCCTACGAGCAGTACTTC
-	TRBJ1-5	TRBV19	-	14	CASSKANSNQPQHF	TGTGCCAGTAGTAAGGCAAATAGCAATCAGCCCCAGCATTTT
-	TRBJ2-3	TRBV5-6	-	13	CASSGGGADTQYF	TGTGCCAGCAGCGGGGGAGGAGCAGATACGCAGTATTTT
-	TRBJ2-1	TRBV18	TRBD1	16	CASSPPGQGVANEQFF	TGTGCCAGCTCACCCCCGGGACAGGGAGTTGCCAATGAGCAGTTCTTC
-	TRBJ1-2	TRBV7-9	-	15	CASSLKAGFNYGYTF	TGTGCCAGCAGCTTAAAAGCCGGTTTTAACTATGGCTACACCTTC
few	TRBJ1-1	TRBV5-1	-	13	CASSLGQITEAFF	TGCGCCAGCAGCTTGGGGCAGATCACTGAAGCTTTCTTT
-	TRBJ1-5	TRBV19	-	15	CASSIVHRVRRPQHF	TGTGCCAGTAGTATAGTTCACAGGGTCAGACGGCCCCAGCATTTT
-	TRBJ1-2	TRBV7-2	-	12	CAVDSQGGGYTF	TGTGCCGTCGACTCACAGGGTGGGGGCTACACCTTC
-	TRBJ2-2	TRBV4-2	-	16	CASSQFPGDNTGELFF	TGTGCCAGCAGCCAATTTCCAGGGGATAACACCGGGGAGCTGTTTTTT
-	TRBJ1-5	TRBV19	-	13	CASSYQSDQPQHF	TGTGCCAGTAGTTATCAGTCCGATCAGCCCCAGCATTTT
-	TRBJ2-2	TRBV5-4	TRBD2	18	CASTSKGASGGAAGELFF	TGTGCCAGCACCTCCAAAGGGGCTAGCGGGGGGGCAGCCGGGGAGCTGTTTTTT
-	TRBJ1-2	TRBV19	TRBD1	13	CASSTGQGGGYTF	TGTGCCAGTAGTACCGGACAGGGCGGGGGCTACACCTTC
-	TRBJ2-6	TRBV7-7	TRBD1	21	CASSLYRGRLTADSGANVLTF	TGTGCCAGCAGCTTGTACAGGGGGCGTTTGACAGCCGACTCTGGGGCCAACGTCCTGACTTTC
once	TRBJ1-5	TRBV15	TRBD1	15	CATSARTGLNQPQHF	TGTGCCACCAGCGCCCGGACAGGCCTGAATCAGCCCCAGCATTTT
once	TRBJ2-2	TRBV27	-	13	CASSLGVTGELFF	TGTGCCAGCAGTTTAGGAGTGACCGGGGAGCTGTTTTTT
-	TRBJ2-2	TRBV6-5	-	13	CAGQDSNTGELFF	TGTGCCGGACAAGACAGCAACACCGGGGAGCTGTTTTTT
-	TRBJ1-6	TRBV11-2	-	14	CASSFSEAVSPLHF	TGTGCCAGCAGCTTTTCCGAGGCCGTATCACCCCTCCACTTT
-	TRBJ2-1	TRBV9	TRBD1	14	CASSVPTGKNEQFF	TGTGCCAGCAGCGTTCCGACAGGGAAGAATGAGCAGTTCTTC
-	TRBJ1-1	TRBV29-1	-	13	CSVAHVGPAEAFF	TGCAGCGTTGCTCATGTGGGCCCGGCCGAAGCTTTCTTT
-	TRBJ2-2	TRBV5-1	-	14	CASSSEGHTGELFF	TGCGCCAGCAGCTCGGAGGGGCACACCGGGGAGCTGTTTTTT
-	TRBJ1-5	TRBV5-5	-	14	CASSLAAGPQPQHF	TGTGCCAGCAGCTTGGCGGCAGGGCCTCAGCCCCAGCATTTT
-	TRBJ1-1	TRBV28	-	14	CASTLEGWDTEAFF	TGTGCCAGCACCTTAGAGGGATGGGACACTGAAGCTTTCTTT
-	TRBJ1-5	TRBV2	TRBD1	15	CASDAGTGGNQPQHF	TGTGCCAGCGACGCCGGGACAGGAGGAAATCAGCCCCAGCATTTT
-	TRBJ2-5	TRBV5-4	-	14	CASSLLPRQGTQYF	TGTGCCAGCAGCTTACTACCACGTCAGGGGACCCAGTACTTC
-	TRBJ1-2	TRBV7-2	-	13	CASSLARERGYTF	TGTGCCAGCAGCCTCGCCAGGGAACGTGGCTACACCTTC
-	TRBJ2-7	TRBV5-5	-	14	CASSLGWDPYEQYF	TGTGCCAGCAGCCTGGGATGGGACCCCTACGAGCAGTACTTC
-	TRBJ2-2	TRBV29-1	-	12	CSASGNTGELFF	TGCAGCGCCTCCGGGAACACCGGGGAGCTGTTTTTT
-	TRBJ1-1	TRBV6-6	TRBD1	15	CASSYSEGAATEAFF	TGTGCCAGCAGTTACTCGGAGGGGGCAGCCACTGAAGCTTTCTTT
-	TRBJ1-6	TRBV4-2	TRBD1	19	CASSQEGQGTKSYNSPLHF	TGTGCCAGCAGCCAAGAGGGACAGGGGACTAAATCCTATAATTCACCCCTCCACTTT
-	TRBJ1-1	TRBV27	-	14	CASSWRAGNTEAFF	TGTGCCAGCAGTTGGCGGGCAGGGAACACTGAAGCTTTCTTT
-	TRBJ1-2	TRBV5-5	-	14	CASSFAQGVDGYTF	TGTGCCAGCAGTTTCGCACAGGGAGTGGATGGCTACACCTTC
-	TRBJ2-7	TRBV5-5	TRBD1	17	CASSLGGRWTGAYEQYF	TGTGCCAGCAGCTTGGGGGGTCGATGGACAGGGGCCTACGAGCAGTACTTC
-	TRBJ2-2	TRBV7-9	TRBD2	13	CARGGTNTGELFF	TGTGCCCGGGGGGGGACTAACACCGGGGAGCTGTTTTTT
-	TRBJ1-6	TRBV5-6	-	17	CASLQGVKNSYNSPLHF	TGTGCCAGCCTCCAAGGAGTGAAGAACTCCTATAATTCACCCCTCCACTTT
few	TRBJ1-6	TRBV6-1	-	14	CASQAGPYNSPLHF	TGTGCCAGCCAGGCAGGACCTTATAATTCACCCCTCCACTTT
-	TRBJ1-1	TRBV27	-	14	CASRPSGSGGEAFF	TGTGCCAGCAGACCTTCCGGGTCCGGGGGTGAAGCTTTCTTT
once	TRBJ2-2	TRBV7-6	TRBD1	15	CAARADRVSGGELFF	TGTGCCGCCCGAGCGGACAGGGTTTCAGGCGGGGAGCTGTTTTTT